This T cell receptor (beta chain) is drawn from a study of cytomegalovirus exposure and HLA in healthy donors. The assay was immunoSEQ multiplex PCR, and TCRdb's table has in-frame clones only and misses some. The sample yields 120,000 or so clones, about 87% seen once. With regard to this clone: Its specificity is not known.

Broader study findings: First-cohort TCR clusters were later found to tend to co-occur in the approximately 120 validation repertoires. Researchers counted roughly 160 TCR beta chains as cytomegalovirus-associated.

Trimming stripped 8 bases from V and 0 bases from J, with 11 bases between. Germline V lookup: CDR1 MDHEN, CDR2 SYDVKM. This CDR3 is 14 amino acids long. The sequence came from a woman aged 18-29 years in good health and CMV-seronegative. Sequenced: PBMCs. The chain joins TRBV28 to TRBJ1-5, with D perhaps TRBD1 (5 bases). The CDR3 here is CASRDSNSNQPQHF. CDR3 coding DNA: TGTGCCAGCCGGGACTCCAATAGCAATCAGCCCCAGCATTTT.